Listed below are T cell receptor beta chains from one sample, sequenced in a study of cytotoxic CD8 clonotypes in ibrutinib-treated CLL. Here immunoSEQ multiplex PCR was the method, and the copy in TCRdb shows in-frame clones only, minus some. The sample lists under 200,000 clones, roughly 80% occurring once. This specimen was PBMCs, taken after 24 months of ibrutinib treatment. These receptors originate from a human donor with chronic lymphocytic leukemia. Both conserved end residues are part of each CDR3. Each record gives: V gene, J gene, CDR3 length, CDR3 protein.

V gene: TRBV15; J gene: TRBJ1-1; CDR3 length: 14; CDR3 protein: CATSRDQRGTEAFF
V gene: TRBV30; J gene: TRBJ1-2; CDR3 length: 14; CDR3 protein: CAWSVYGQGSGYTF
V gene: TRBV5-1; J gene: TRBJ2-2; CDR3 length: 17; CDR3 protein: CASSLVASGGDTGELFF
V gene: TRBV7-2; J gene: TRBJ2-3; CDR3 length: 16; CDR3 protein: CASSTRLAALTDTQYF
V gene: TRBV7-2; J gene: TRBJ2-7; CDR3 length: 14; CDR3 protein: CASTVGGQVYEQYF
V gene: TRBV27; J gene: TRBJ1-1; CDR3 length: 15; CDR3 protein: CASSFQPLGNTEAFF
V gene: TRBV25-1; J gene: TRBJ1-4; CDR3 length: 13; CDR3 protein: CASSRQGNEKLFF
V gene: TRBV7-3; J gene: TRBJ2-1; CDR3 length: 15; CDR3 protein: CASSPSPVPYNEQFF
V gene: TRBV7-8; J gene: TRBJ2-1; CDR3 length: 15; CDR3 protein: CASSLDGGRGNEQFF
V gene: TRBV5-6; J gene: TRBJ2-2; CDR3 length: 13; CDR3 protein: CASIQRGTGELFF
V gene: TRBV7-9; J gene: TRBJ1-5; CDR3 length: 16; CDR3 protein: CASSFLGGAGNQPQHF
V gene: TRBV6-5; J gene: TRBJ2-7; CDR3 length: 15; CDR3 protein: CASSYSPLGSYEQYF
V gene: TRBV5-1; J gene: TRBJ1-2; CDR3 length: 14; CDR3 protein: CASSLAGGARGYTF
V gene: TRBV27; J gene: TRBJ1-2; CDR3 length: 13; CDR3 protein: CASSLTGRHGYTF